The sequence of this TCR beta chain was determined in a study of shared clonotypes between healthy human individuals. Overall study: The plates for each donor numbered three CD4 naive, three CD4 memory, two CD8 naive and one CD8 memory.

Terminally differentiated effector memory CD45RA+ cells were excluded from the naive CD8 cells, which were CD45RO-negative and positively selected for CCR7. The CDR3 loop spans 15 amino acids. Germline V CDR1 and CDR2: SQVTM, ANQGSEA. Sequencing used immunoSEQ multiplex PCR; TCRdb keeps in-frame clones, though not all of them. In the table there are roughly 590,000 clones, 95% to 96% of which are singletons. The TCR was taken from a woman in her 30s in good health. The V call is TRBV29-1, the J call TRBJ2-5, with a tentative D call TRBD1 (5 bases). The J call may be wrong; the DNA end is better matched by TRBJ2-7. Sequenced material: naive CD8+ T cells sorted from blood. The CDR3 nucleotides are TGCAGCGTAAGGGCTAGACAGCAAACAAACTACGAGCAGTACTTC. Protein product: CSVRARQQTNYEQYF.